This entry lists 11 T cell receptor beta chains sequenced from one sample in a study of siplizumab effects on memory and regulatory T cells. TCRdb keeps only in-frame clones here, not all; method: immunoSEQ multiplex PCR. The sample lists 70,000 to 95,000 clones, over 80% seen once, with 15% in the top ten. Sequenced material: CD4+ T cells sorted from blood. These receptors were taken from a human donor in good health.

The table lists this clone with a few counts. This chain connects TRBV6-6 to TRBJ2-5, with TRBD1 as a possible D gene (7 bases). The CDR3 totals 15 residues. V dropped 2 bases and J dropped 4 bases, with 14 bases sitting between them. CDR1 is MNHNY and CDR2 is SVGAGI in the germline V gene (reference sequence). CDR3 residues: CASSYERGRGETQYF. CDR3 sequence (DNA): TGTGCCAGCAGTTACGAGAGGGGGCGGGGAGAGACCCAGTACTTC.

The chain carries TRBV7-8 and TRBJ1-5, with D perhaps TRBD1 (5 bases). Per the germline V gene, CDR1 is SGHVS and CDR2 is FQNEAQ. There are 13 residues in the CDR3. V was pared by 5 bases and J by 9 bases, with 14 bases between. The CDR3 nucleotides are TGTGCCAGCAGCCACAGGCGACTGAGGCCCCAGCATTTT. This encodes CASSHRRLRPQHF. The full variable domain, in which reference TRBV7-8 and TRBJ1-5 provide the parts outside the CDR3, is GAGVSQSPRYKVAKRGQDVALRCDPISGHVSLFWYQQALGQGPEFLTYFQNEAQLDKSGLPSDRFFAERPEGSVSTLKIQRTQQEDSAVYLCASSHRRLRPQHFGDGTRLSIL.

The rearrangement joins TRBV27 to TRBJ2-1; TRBD2 might be the D (5 bases). The CDR3 covers 14 residues. V shed 4 bases and J shed 1 base, with 8 bases lying between them. From germline, CDR1 is MNHEY and CDR2 SMNVEV (reference sequence). This chain's CDR3 is CASSWSGSYNEQFF. In DNA form, the CDR3 reads TGTGCCAGCAGTTGGAGCGGATCCTACAATGAGCAGTTCTTC.

J is TRBJ1-1 and V is TRBV6-6; the D gene is possibly TRBD1 (5 bases). V lost 7 bases, J lost 6 bases, and 18 bases lay in between. The length of the CDR3 is 14 residues. Germline CDR1 is MNHNY and CDR2 is SVGAGI (reference sequence). For the CDR3, the DNA is TGTGCCAGCAACTATATAACAGGCAGGGCTGAAGCTTTCTTT. Translating it yields CASNYITGRAEAFF.

The chain joins TRBV7-8 to TRBJ2-5; D not certain. Germline assignment: CDR1 SGHVS and CDR2 FQNEAQ. The germline V and J ends were trimmed by 2 bases and 6 bases, with 13 bases remaining between them. The CDR3 loop spans 14 amino acids. The CDR3 loop is CASSLMAVGKTQYF. In nucleotides, the CDR3 is TGTGCCAGCAGCTTAATGGCAGTTGGGAAGACCCAGTACTTC.

V gene TRBV27 combines with J gene TRBJ1-2, with no clear D. Per the germline V gene, CDR1 is MNHEY and CDR2 is SMNVEV (reference sequence). Trimming took off 3 bases at V and 4 bases at J, with 9 bases between the two ends. This CDR3 comprises 13 residues. This CDR3 reads CASSFRGTYGYTF. Written as DNA, the CDR3 is TGTGCCAGCAGTTTCCGGGGAACCTATGGCTACACCTTC.

This chain connects TRBV18 to TRBJ1-4, with 9 nucleotides matching TRBD1. The ends lost 2 bases at V and 6 bases at J; junction bases unmatched: 4. The CDR3 spans 15 residues. Germline V gene data show CDR1 as KGHSH and CDR2 as LQKENI. The CDR3 DNA reads TGTGCCAGCTCACCATCCCGGACAGGGGATGAAAAACTGTTTTTT. Protein: CASSPSRTGDEKLFF.

J is TRBJ1-6 and V is TRBV30; D uncertain. V lost 5 bases to trimming and J lost 5 bases, with 7 bases between them. Per germline, CDR1 GTSNPN and CDR2 SVGIG (reference sequence). The CDR3 contains 12 residues. The CDR3 DNA reads as TGTGCCTGGGGACGGAATAATTCACCCCTCCACTTT. As protein: CAWGRNNSPLHF.

Here the CDR3 reads CASSKPGGAIYGYTF. CDR3 bases: TGTGCCAGCAGTAAGCCAGGAGGGGCCATCTATGGCTACACCTTC. The rearrangement uses TRBV6-5 and TRBJ1-2, with TRBD1 as a possible D gene (5 bases). CDR1 is MNHEY and CDR2 is SVGAGI in the germline V gene. CDR3 length: 15 amino acids. V lost 5 bases to trimming and J lost 4 bases, with 17 bases between them.

The V and J genes are TRBV25-1 and TRBJ2-6, with 8 bases fitting TRBD1. Germline CDR1 MGHDK, CDR2 SYGVNS. This CDR3 has 15 residues. V lost 6 bases and J lost 4; bases outside the gene matches: 5. This chain's CDR3 is CASSPRGLGANVLTF. CDR3 DNA: TGTGCCAGCAGCCCCAGGGGGCTCGGGGCCAACGTCCTGACTTTC.

This clone was detected only a few times. V usage is TRBV5-1 and J usage is TRBJ2-7, with D possibly being TRBD1 (6 bases). The CDR3 is 12 residues long. Germline lookup yields CDR1 SGHRS and CDR2 YFSETQ. V was clipped by 4 bases and J by 7 bases, with 12 bases between them. CDR3 sequence reads: CASSMTGREQYF. The CDR3 bases are TGCGCCAGCAGCATGACAGGTAGAGAGCAGTACTTC.